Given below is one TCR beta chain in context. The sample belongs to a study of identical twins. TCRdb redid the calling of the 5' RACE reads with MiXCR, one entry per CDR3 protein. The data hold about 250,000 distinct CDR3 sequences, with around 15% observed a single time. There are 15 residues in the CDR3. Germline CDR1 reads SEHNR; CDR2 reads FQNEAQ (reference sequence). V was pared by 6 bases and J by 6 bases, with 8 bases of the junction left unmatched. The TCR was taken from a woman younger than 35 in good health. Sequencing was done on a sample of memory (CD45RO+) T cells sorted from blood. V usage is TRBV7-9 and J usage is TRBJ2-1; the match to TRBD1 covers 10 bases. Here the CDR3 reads CASRPGTGDVNEQFF. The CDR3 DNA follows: TGTGCCAGCAGACCCGGGACAGGGGATGTCAATGAGCAGTTCTTC.